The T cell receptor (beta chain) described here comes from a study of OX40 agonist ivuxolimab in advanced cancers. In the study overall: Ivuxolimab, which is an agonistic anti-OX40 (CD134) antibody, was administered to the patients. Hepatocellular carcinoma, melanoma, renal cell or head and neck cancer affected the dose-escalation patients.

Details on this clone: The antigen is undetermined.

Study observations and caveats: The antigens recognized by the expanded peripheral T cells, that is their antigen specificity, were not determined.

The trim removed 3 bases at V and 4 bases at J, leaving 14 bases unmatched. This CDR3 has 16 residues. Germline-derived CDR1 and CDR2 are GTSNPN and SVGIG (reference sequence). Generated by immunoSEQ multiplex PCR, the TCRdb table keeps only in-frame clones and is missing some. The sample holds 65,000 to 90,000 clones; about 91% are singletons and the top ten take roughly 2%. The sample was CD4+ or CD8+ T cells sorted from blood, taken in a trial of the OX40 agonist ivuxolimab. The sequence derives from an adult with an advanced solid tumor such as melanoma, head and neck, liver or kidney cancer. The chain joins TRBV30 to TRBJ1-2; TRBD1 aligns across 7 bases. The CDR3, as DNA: TGTGCCTGGAGCTTAAGGGGAACAGGGGCATTCTATGGCTACACCTTC. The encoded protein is CAWSLRGTGAFYGYTF.